This T cell receptor (beta chain) was observed in a study of blood T cell repertoires in COVID-19. Study in general: The analysed material was cDNA or gDNA that came from T cells, B-cell-depleted T cells, or PBMCs.

Original processing methods: Cell counts per sample came from amplifying reference gene primers. Assay: immunoSEQ multiplex PCR; the TCRdb copy retains only in-frame clones and omits some. The V and J calls and clone size were taken over from that table, and D and trimming were inferred from the DNA. The sample carries 100,000 to 150,000 clones, about four fifths recorded once. Followed over time, Seattle patients had been enrolled while infection was active. This receptor was obtained from a man in his thirties or forties with COVID-19, enrolled during active disease. The sample consisted of peripheral blood.

CDR3 in DNA: TGTGCCAGCAGCCGACAGGGGGCGAACACTGAAGCTTTCTTT. Its translation is CASSRQGANTEAFF. The rearrangement joins TRBV11-3 to TRBJ1-1, with TRBD1 matching over 10 bases. The CDR3 totals 14 residues. With 5 bases clipped from V and 1 base from J, the junction kept 1 base outside the gene matches. The germline V gene encodes CDR1 SGHNT and CDR2 YENEEA.